The present entry profiles one T cell receptor (beta chain) with its context. The specificity of this receptor is unknown. No base quality values were provided; no much bigger clone lies one nucleotide off. This specimen belongs to a study of blood T cell repertoires in COVID-19 (dated by TCRdb to the early 2020s). Study-wide context: Collaborator samples came from the United States, Italy and Spain and covered acute and convalescent phases of COVID-19. The prospective study material was composed of cDNA or gDNA derived from T cells, B-cell-depleted T cells, or PBMCs. The dataset comprised deeply sampled blood TCRbeta repertoires from subjects exposed to, actively infected with, or recovered from COVID-19. A freely available public database, intended as a resource for researchers studying the immune response to SARS-CoV-2, is where the repertoires were released. The samples were drawn from the first 160 participants of the ongoing ImmuneRACE study and from 950 to 1,500 subjects provided by 6 global collaborators. The sample metadata nearly always contained a de-identified subject ID, COVID-19 status, age in years and sex. Where available, HLA class I and class II types were obtained from metadata supplied by the sample provider rather than from assay-based typing. Results the study describes overall, beyond this receptor: Clinical and demographic metadata were provided uncurated, with the amount varying by source and participant.

TCRbeta CDR3 regions were amplified from genomic DNA using the immunoSEQ Assay, a bias-controlled multiplex PCR. Per the source publication's procedure: The number of nucleated cells in each sample was estimated from the amplification of reference gene primers within the assay. To quantify the absolute abundance of each unique TCRbeta CDR3 rearrangement, sequence reads were collapsed and filtered. For each sample, productive Simpson clonality was calculated as the square root of Simpson's diversity index over productive rearrangements. TCRdb took this table from immuneACCESS and kept in-frame rearrangements with V and J called. Such tables lack part of the clones; where checked against another copy, unresolved V genes explain under half of the gap, and the rest is unexplained. That table furnishes V, J and clone size, whereas the DNA furnished D and trimming. The sample table holds a few hundred thousand clones, of which 88% were seen once. Of the sample, 6.9% falls within the top ten clones.

Relative to germline, V is 4 bases shorter and J is 0 bases shorter, with 10 bases between their ends. As encoded in the germline V gene (reference sequence), CDR1 is LGHDT while CDR2 is YNNKEL. Including cysteine and phenylalanine, the CDR3 has 15 amino acids. The retained sequence is limited to the CDR3, 45 bases, with the frame set at the first base. Samples from volunteer blood donors who had recovered from COVID-19 were contributed by a second Seattle source. The collaborating institutions used their own protocols to collect whole blood in K2EDTA tubes. For TCRbeta analysis, collaborators shipped samples as frozen whole blood, isolated PBMCs, or DNA extracted from either of those sample types.

The origin of this receptor is a woman in her twenties or thirties who had recovered from COVID-19. The sequenced material came from peripheral blood. The chain links TRBV3-1 (or the pseudogene TRBV3-2) with TRBJ2-1; a tentative D call is TRBD2 (6 bases match). The CDR3 is CASSLELASYNEQFF. Read as DNA, the sequence is TGTGCCAGCAGCCTTGAACTAGCCTCCTACAATGAGCAGTTCTTC.